The 18 T cell receptor beta chains below come from one sample, sequenced in a study of CD8+CD57+ T cells in acquired aplastic anemia. TCR beta VDJ and CDR3 were profiled, and genomic DNA was the template. TCRdb re-called the reads with MiXCR, one entry per CDR3 protein. The data show around 180,000 distinct CDR3 sequences, 55% to 80% seen once. The sample taken for sequencing was sorted CD4+, CD8+, or CD8+CD57+ T cells (not recorded which) from PBMCs. The receptors here all came from a human donor in good health.

This rearrangement joins TRBV9 to TRBJ2-5, with 9 bases matching TRBD2. This CDR3 region has 16 residues. The germline V gene encodes CDR1 SGDLS and CDR2 YYNGEE. The junction had 11 bases not matched to a gene; V was cut back by 3 bases and J by 5 bases. This CDR3 is CASSGSGTSYGETQYF. CDR3 nucleotide sequence: TGTGCCAGCAGCGGCTCCGGGACTAGCTACGGCGAGACCCAGTACTTC.

This clonotype appeared once. The CDR3 region has the DNA TGTGCCAGTAGTATAACTATCGGCTACGAGCAGTACTTC. Its protein is CASSITIGYEQYF. This chain uses TRBV19 with TRBJ2-7; unclear D gene. The V gene lost 2 bases and the J gene lost 3 bases, with 8 bases spanning the gap. Per the germline V gene, CDR1 is LNHDA and CDR2 is SQIVND (reference sequence). This CDR3 is 13 amino acids long. Using reference TRBV19 and TRBJ2-7 for the parts outside the CDR3, the full variable domain is DGGITQSPKYLFRKEGQNVTLSCEQNLNHDAMYWYRQDPGQGLRLIYYSQIVNDFQKGDIAEGYSVSREKKESFPLTVTSAQKNPTAFYLCASSITIGYEQYFGPGTRLTVT.

This clonotype was observed a few times. V usage is TRBV10-2 and J usage is TRBJ2-7; no clear D gene. Germline loops: CDR1 WSHSY, CDR2 SAAADI. This CDR3 has 13 amino acids. The V gene lost 5 bases and the J gene lost 4 bases, with 12 bases spanning the gap. CDR3 bases: TGCGCCAGCAGTAGGCAGAGCTTATACGAGCAGTACTTC. Its translation: CASSRQSLYEQYF.

The chain carries TRBV24-1 and TRBJ1-2; D is possibly TRBD1 (6 bases). V lost 2 bases and J lost 8, with 17 bases in between. The CDR3 length is 15 residues. Per the germline V gene, CDR1 is KGHDR and CDR2 is SFDVKD. CDR3 coding DNA: TGTGCCACCAGTGATTACCAGTCCAGGGGTGGCGGCTACACCTTC. Translating it yields CATSDYQSRGGGYTF.

At least ten counts were recorded for this clonotype. The V gene is TRBV10-2, the J gene TRBJ2-2, with unresolved D. V lost 3 bases, J lost 6 bases, and 11 bases lay in between. Germline-derived CDR1 and CDR2 are WSHSY and SAAADI. There are 14 residues in the CDR3. The CDR3: CASSEFGWAGELFF. In nucleotides, the CDR3 is TGCGCCAGCAGTGAATTTGGGTGGGCCGGGGAGCTGTTTTTT.

This clonotype has at least ten counts. The chain couples TRBV9 to TRBJ2-2, with TRBD1 matching 8 bases. With 2 bases clipped from V and 3 bases from J, the junction kept 9 bases outside the gene matches. Germline V gene sequence: CDR1 SGDLS, CDR2 YYNGEE. The CDR3 covers 17 residues. The CDR3 nucleotides are TGTGCCAGCAGCGTCAGAGGGACAGGACGTTACACCGGGGAGCTGTTTTTT. Protein: CASSVRGTGRYTGELFF.

V gene TRBV7-2 combines with J gene TRBJ2-7, with D maybe TRBD1 (7 bases). This CDR3 has 16 residues. The germline gives CDR1 SGHTA, CDR2 FQGNSA. V lost 1 base to trimming and J lost 4 bases, with 17 bases between them. CDR3 loop: CASSLVGQGGRYEQYF. The CDR3 DNA follows: TGTGCCAGCAGCTTAGTCGGGCAGGGGGGAAGGTACGAGCAGTACTTC.

The chain has TRBV15 and TRBJ2-7, with D tentatively TRBD1 or TRBD2 (5 bases each). CDR3 length: 11 amino acids. Germline V gives CDR1 LNHNV, CDR2 YYDKDF (reference sequence). V was cut by 6 bases and J by 8 bases, with 11 bases left in between. CDR3 in DNA: TGTGCCACCAGTGTAGGGGAGCAGCAGTACTTC. As protein: CATSVGEQQYF. Combining the CDR3 with reference TRBV15 and TRBJ2-7 gives the whole variable domain DAMVIQNPRYQVTQFGKPVTLSCSQTLNHNVMYWYQQKSSQAPKLLFHYYDKDFNNEADTPDNFQSRRPNTSFCFLDIRSPGLGDTAMYLCATSVGEQQYFGPGTRLTVT.

This clonotype was observed at least ten times. The CDR3 DNA sequence: TGTGCCAGCAGCCACACGGCGGGGCGTACTTACAATGAGCAGTTCTTC. Translated, it gives CASSHTAGRTYNEQFF. The V gene is TRBV9, the J gene TRBJ2-1, with D possibly matching TRBD2 (6 bases). This CDR3 comprises 16 residues. V was pared by 4 bases and J by 4 bases, with 18 bases between. The germline V gene has CDR1 SGDLS and CDR2 YYNGEE.

V and J are TRBV2 and TRBJ2-1; 10 bases match TRBD1. Unmatched junction bases numbered 6, after V lost 7 bases and J lost 6 bases. The CDR3 length is 14 residues. Germline CDR1 is SNHLY and CDR2 is FYNNEI. Written as DNA, the CDR3 is TGTGCCAGCATAGGACAGGGGGGAGGCAATGAGCAGTTCTTC. Translating it yields CASIGQGGGNEQFF.

The J gene is TRBJ2-3, the V gene TRBV9; 8 bases fit TRBD2. The CDR3 is 15 amino acids. V gave up 0 bases and J gave up 5 bases; unmatched junction bases: 5. Looked up from germline, CDR1 is SGDLS and CDR2 is YYNGEE. Here the CDR3 reads CASSVVGTSGDTQYF. CDR3 bases: TGTGCCAGCAGCGTAGTAGGAACTAGCGGAGATACGCAGTATTTT.

This clonotype was detected many times. The chain combines TRBV7-9 with TRBJ2-7; D is uncertain. Trimming took 0 bases from V and 3 from J, leaving 3 bases between them. There are 12 residues in the CDR3. Germline V CDR1 and CDR2: SEHNR, FQNEAQ (reference sequence). The CDR3 nucleotides read TGTGCCAGCAGCTTAGCTCACTACGAGCAGTACTTC. This sequence encodes CASSLAHYEQYF.

The rearrangement joins TRBV6-5 to TRBJ2-7, with a tentative D call TRBD1 (6 bases). Trimming shortened V by 4 bases and J by 0 bases, and 13 bases separated the two germline ends. Germline assignment: CDR1 MNHEY and CDR2 SVGAGI. The CDR3 runs to 15 residues. The CDR3 sequence is CASSSRQGISYEQYF. The DNA of the CDR3 is TGTGCCAGCAGTTCGCGTCAGGGGATCTCCTACGAGCAGTACTTC.

This clonotype has just one count. This CDR3 fails to terminate in the conserved phenylalanine or tryptophan, so it likely reflects a read error. The chain uses TRBV24-1 and TRBJ2-3, with 9 bases aligning to TRBD2. Germline CDR1 KGHDR, CDR2 SFDVKD. The CDR3 has 14 amino acids. With 9 bases clipped from V and 4 bases from J, the junction kept 7 bases outside the gene matches. CDR3 DNA sequence: TGTGCCACCGCGGGGGGGAGCTTGGCAGATACGCAGTATCTT. Protein sequence: CATAGGSLADTQYL.

As to this clonotype: Compared with germline, one end of the junction differs, possibly owing to a read error. The chain links TRBV15 to TRBJ1-2; the D gene is possibly TRBD1 (6 bases). The CDR3 is 14 amino acids. The germline gives CDR1 LNHNV, CDR2 YYDKDF (reference sequence). This CDR3 is CDTSTGGVSIGYTF. The CDR3 nucleotides are TGTGACACCAGCACGGGGGGCGTATCCATAGGCTACACCTTC.

This chain joins TRBV7-8 and TRBJ2-2; TRBD2 agrees at 7 bases. The CDR3 length is 15 residues. Germline trimming cut 3 bases from V and 5 bases from J; bases unmatched to any gene: 6. Germline loops: CDR1 SGHVS, CDR2 FQNEAQ. The CDR3 DNA reads TGTGCCAGCAGCTTCCTGGGAGGGTGGACCGGGGAGCTGTTTTTT. This translates into CASSFLGGWTGELFF.

This clonotype was counted many times. Here the CDR3 DNA reads TGTGCCAGTAGTGAGGGCCGAGGAGGGGAGGATGGCTACACCTTC. This gives the protein CASSEGRGGEDGYTF. The rearrangement links TRBV19 to TRBJ1-2; D is perhaps TRBD1 (5 bases). Germline loops: CDR1 LNHDA, CDR2 SQIVND (reference sequence). The V and J ends lost 5 bases and 6 bases respectively, with 19 bases between them. The CDR3 has 15 residues.

The rearrangement links TRBV24-1 to TRBJ2-1; 8 bases map to TRBD1. The CDR3 contains 19 residues. Per the germline V gene, CDR1 is KGHDR and CDR2 is SFDVKD. The junction had 14 bases not matched to a gene; V was cut back by 3 bases and J by 2 bases. CDR3 sequence (DNA): TGTGCCACCAGTGATCCCGGGGGACAGGACTCCTCCACCTACAATGAGCAGTTCTTC. It specifies CATSDPGGQDSSTYNEQFF.